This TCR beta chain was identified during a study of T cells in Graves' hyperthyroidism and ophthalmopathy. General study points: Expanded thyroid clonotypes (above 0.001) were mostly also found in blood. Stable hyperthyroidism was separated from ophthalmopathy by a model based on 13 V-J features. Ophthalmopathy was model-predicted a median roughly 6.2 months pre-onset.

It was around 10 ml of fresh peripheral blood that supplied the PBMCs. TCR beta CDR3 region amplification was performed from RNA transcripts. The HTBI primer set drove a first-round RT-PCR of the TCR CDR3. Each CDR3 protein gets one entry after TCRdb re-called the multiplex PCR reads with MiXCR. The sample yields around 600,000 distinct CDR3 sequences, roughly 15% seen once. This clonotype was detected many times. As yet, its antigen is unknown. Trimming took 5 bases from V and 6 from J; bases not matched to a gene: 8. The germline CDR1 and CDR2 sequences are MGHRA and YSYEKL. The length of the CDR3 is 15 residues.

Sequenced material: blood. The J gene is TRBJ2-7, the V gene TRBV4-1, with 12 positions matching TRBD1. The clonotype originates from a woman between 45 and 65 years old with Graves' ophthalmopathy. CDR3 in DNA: TGCGCCAGCAGCAGAGATGGGACAGGGGGCGTCGAGCAGTACTTC. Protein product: CASSRDGTGGVEQYF.